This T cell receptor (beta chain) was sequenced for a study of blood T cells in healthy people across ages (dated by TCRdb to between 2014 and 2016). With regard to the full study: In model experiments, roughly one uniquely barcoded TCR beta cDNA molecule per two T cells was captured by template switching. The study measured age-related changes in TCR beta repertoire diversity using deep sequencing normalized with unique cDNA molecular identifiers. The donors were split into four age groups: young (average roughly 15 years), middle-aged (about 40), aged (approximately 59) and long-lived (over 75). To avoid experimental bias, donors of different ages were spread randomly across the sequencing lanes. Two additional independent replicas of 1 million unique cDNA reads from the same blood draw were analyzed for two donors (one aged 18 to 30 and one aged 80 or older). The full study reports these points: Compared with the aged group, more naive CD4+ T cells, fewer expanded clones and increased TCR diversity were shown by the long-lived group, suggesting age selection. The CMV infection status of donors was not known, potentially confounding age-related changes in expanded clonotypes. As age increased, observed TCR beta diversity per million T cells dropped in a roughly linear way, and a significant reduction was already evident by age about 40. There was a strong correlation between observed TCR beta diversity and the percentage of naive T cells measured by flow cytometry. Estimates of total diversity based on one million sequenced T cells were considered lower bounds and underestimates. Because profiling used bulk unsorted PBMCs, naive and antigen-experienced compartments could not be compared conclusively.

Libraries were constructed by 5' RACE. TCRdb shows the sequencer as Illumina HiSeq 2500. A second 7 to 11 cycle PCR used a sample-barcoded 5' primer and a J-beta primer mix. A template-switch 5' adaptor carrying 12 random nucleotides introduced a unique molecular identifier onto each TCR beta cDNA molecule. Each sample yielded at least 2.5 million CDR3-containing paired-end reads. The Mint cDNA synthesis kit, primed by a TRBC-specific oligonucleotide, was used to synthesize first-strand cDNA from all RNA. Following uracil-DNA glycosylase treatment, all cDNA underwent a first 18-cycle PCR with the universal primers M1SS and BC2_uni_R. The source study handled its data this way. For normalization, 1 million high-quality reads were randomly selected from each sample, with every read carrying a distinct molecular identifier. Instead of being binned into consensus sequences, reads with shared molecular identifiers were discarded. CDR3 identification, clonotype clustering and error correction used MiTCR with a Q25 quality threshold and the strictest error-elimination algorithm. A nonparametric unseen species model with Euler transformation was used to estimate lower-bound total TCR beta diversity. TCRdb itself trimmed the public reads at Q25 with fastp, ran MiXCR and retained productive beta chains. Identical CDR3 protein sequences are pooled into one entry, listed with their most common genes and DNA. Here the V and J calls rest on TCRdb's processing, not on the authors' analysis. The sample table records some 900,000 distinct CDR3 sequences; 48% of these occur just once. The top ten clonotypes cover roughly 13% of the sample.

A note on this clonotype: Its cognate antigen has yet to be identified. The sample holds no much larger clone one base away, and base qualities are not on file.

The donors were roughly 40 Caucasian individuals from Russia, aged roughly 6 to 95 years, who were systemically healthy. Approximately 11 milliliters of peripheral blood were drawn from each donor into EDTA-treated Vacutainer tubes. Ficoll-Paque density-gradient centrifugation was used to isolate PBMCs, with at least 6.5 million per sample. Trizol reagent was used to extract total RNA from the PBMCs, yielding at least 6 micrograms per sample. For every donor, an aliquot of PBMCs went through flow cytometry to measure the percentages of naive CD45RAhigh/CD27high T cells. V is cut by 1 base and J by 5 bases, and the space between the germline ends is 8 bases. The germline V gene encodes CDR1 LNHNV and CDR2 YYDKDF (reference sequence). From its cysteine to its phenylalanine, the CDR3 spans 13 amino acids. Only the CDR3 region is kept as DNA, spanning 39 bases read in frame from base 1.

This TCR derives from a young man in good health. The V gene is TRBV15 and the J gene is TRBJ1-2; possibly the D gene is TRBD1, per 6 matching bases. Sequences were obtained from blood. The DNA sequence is TGTGCCACCAGCAGAGTTACAGGGTATGGCTACACCTTC. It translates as CATSRVTGYGYTF.